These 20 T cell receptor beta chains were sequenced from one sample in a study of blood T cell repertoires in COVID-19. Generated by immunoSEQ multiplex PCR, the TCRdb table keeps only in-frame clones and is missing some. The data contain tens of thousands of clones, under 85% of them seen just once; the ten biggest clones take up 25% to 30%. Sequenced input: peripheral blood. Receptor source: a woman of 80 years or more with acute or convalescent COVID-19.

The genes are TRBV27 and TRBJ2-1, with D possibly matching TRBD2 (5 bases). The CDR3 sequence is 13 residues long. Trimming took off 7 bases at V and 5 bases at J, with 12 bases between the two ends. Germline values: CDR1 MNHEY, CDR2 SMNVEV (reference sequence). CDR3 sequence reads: CASTSGNNNEQFF. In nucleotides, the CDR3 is TGTGCCAGCACCAGCGGAAACAACAATGAGCAGTTCTTC.

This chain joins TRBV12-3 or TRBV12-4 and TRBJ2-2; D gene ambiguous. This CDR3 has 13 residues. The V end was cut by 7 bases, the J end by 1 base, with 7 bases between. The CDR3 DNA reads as TGTGCCAGCAAAACGGTGAACACCGGGGAGCTGTTTTTT. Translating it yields CASKTVNTGELFF.

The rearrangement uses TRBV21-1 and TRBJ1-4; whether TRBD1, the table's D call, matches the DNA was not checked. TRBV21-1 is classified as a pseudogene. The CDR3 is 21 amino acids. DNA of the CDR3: TGTGCCAGCAGCAAAGAGGGATCAGGGGGAAAGCATCTGCCAACTAATGAAAAACTGTTTTTT. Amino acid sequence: CASSKEGSGGKHLPTNEKLFF.

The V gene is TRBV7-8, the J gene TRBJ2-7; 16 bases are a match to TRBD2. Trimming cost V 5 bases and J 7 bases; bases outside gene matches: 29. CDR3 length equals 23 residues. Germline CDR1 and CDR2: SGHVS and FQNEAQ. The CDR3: CASSPRGGTRGTSGRASLGEQYF. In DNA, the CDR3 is TGTGCCAGCAGCCCACGGGGGGGGACACGCGGGACTAGCGGGAGGGCCTCCTTAGGGGAGCAGTACTTC.

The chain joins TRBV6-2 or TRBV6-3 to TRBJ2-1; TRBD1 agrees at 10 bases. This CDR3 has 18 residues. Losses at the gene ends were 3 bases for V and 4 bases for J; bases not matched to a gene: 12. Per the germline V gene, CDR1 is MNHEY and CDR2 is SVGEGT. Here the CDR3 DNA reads TGTGCCAGCAGTTATGACCCGTACGGGACAGGGGATTACAATGAGCAGTTCTTC. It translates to CASSYDPYGTGDYNEQFF.

The CDR3 sequence: CASKRDRVNEQYF. CDR3 DNA: TGTGCCAGCAAAAGGGACAGGGTCAACGAGCAGTACTTC. The genes are TRBV5-4 and TRBJ2-7; 9 positions match TRBD1. The J segment lost 5 bases and the V segment lost 6 bases, leaving 6 bases of the junction unmatched. Germline lookup yields CDR1 SGHNT and CDR2 YYREEE (reference sequence). This CDR3 is built from 13 residues.

The CDR3 bases are TGTGCCAGCAGCTTAGACTACTTGACTAGCGGGAGGGAGACCCAGTACTTC. Protein: CASSLDYLTSGRETQYF. This chain connects TRBV7-2 to TRBJ2-5, with 13 bases that match TRBD2. The CDR3 runs 17 residues. Germline values: CDR1 SGHTA, CDR2 FQGNSA. Trimming cost V 1 base and J 5 bases; bases outside gene matches: 7.

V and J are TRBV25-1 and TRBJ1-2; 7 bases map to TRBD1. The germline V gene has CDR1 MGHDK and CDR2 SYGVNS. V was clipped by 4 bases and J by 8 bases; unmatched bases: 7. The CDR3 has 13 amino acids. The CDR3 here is CASSGNRGKGYTF. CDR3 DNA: TGTGCCAGCAGTGGAAACAGGGGTAAAGGCTACACCTTC.

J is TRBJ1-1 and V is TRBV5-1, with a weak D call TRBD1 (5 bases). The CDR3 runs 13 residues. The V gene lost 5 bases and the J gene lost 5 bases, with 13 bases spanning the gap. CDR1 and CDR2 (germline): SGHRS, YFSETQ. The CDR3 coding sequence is TGCGCCAGCAGATCCACGGGGGTTACTGAAGCTTTCTTT. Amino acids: CASRSTGVTEAFF.

CDR3 protein: CASSISTGELFF. CDR3 sequence (DNA): TGTGCCAGCAGCATTAGCACCGGGGAGCTGTTTTTT. The chain carries TRBV13 and TRBJ2-2, with no clear D. Germline V gene data show CDR1 as PRHDT and CDR2 as FYEKMQ (reference sequence). V was pared by 5 bases and J by 4 bases, with 5 bases between. The CDR3 length is 12 residues.

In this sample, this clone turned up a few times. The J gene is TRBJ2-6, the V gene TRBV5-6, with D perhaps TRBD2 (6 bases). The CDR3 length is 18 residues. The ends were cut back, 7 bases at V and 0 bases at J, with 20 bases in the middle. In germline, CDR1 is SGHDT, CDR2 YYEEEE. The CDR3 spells CASSTSRYGSSGANVLTF. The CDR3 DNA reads TGTGCCAGCTCAACGTCTCGATACGGGAGCTCTGGGGCCAACGTCCTGACTTTC.

In nucleotides, the CDR3 is TGTGCCACCTCGAGGACTAGCGGAGGCACAGATACGCAGTATTTT. Its translation is CATSRTSGGTDTQYF. V usage is TRBV19 and J usage is TRBJ2-3; 10 nucleotides align to TRBD2. Germline CDR1 and CDR2: LNHDA and SQIVND (reference sequence). The CDR3 has 15 amino acids. The trim removed 10 bases at V and 1 base at J, leaving 8 bases unmatched.

CDR3 amino acids: CASSQGWLAGANEQFF. The CDR3 DNA reads as TGTGCCAGCAGCCAAGGTTGGCTAGCGGGTGCCAATGAGCAGTTCTTC. The V gene is TRBV3-1 (or the pseudogene TRBV3-2), the J gene TRBJ2-1; 8 nucleotides line up with TRBD2. J lost 6 bases, V lost 1 base, and 8 bases had no gene match. The CDR3 length is 16 residues. Per germline, CDR1 LGHDT and CDR2 YNNKEL (reference sequence).

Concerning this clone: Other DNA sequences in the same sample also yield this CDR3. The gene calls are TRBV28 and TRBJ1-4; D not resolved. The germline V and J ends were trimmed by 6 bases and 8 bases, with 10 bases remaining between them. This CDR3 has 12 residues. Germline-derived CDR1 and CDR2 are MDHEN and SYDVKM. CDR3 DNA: TGTGCCAGCAGCTTAAGAGGGGAAAAACTGTTTTTT. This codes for CASSLRGEKLFF.

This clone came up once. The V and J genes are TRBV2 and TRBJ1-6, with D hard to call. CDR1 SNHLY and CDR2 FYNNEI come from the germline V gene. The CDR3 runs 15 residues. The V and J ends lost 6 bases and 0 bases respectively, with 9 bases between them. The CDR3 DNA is TGTGCCAGCAGGGTTACAAGCTCCTATAATTCACCCCTCCACTTT. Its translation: CASRVTSSYNSPLHF.

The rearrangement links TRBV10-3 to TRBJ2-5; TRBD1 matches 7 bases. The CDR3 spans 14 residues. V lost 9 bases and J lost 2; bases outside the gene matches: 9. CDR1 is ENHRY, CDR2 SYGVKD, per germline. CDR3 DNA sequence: TGTGCCATTAGTCCACAGGGGCTACAAGAGACCCAGTACTTC. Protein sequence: CAISPQGLQETQYF.

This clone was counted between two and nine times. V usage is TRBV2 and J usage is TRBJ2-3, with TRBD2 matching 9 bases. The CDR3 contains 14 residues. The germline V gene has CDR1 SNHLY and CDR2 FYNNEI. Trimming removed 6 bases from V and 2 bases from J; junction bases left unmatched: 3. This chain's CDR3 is CASRGTSFTDTQYF. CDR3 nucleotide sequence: TGTGCCAGCAGGGGGACTAGCTTCACAGATACGCAGTATTTT.

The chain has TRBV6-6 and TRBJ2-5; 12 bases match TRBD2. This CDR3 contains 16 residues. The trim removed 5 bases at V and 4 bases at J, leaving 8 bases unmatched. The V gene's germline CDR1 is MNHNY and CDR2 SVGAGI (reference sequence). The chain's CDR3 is CASSQNLAGGGETQYF. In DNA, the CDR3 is TGTGCCAGCAGTCAAAACCTAGCGGGAGGGGGAGAGACCCAGTACTTC.

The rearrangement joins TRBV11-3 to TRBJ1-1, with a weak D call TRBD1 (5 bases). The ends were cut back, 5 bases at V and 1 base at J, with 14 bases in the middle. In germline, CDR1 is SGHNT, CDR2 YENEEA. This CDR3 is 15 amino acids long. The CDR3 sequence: CASSPRFRGNTEAFF. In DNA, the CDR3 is TGTGCCAGCAGCCCCCGGTTTAGGGGGAACACTGAAGCTTTCTTT.

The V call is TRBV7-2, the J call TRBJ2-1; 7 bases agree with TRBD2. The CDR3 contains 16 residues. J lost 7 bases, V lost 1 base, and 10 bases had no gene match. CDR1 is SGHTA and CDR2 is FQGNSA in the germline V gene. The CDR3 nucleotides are TGTGCCAGCAGCTTAGTTGCGGGAGCGGTTGGGAATGAGCAGTTCTTC. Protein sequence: CASSLVAGAVGNEQFF. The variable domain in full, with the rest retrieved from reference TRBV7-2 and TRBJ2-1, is GAGVSQSPSNKVTEKGKDVELRCDPISGHTALYWYRQSLGQGLEFLIYFQGNSAPDKSGLPSDRFSAERTGGSVSTLTIQRTQQEDSAVYLCASSLVAGAVGNEQFFGPGTRLTVL.